The 23 T cell receptor beta chains listed next were all sequenced from one sample in a study of vaccination and CD4 T cells after COVID-19 (dated by TCRdb to the early 2020s). These receptors lack a known antigen. This specimen's treatment or condition label, interpreted: roughly ten-day PBMC culture with coronavirus spike peptide pools or control peptides (ViraFEST assay). The library was produced with PCR. Sequencing instrument: Illumina iSeq 100. At the Johns Hopkins FTIC core, DNA from the cultured CD4+ T cells underwent TCR sequencing with the Oncomine TCR Beta short-read assay. In-frame beta chains were kept once TCRdb had trimmed the public reads at Q25 with fastp and called clones with MiXCR. Rows are combined by CDR3 protein, so each entry shows the most common genes and DNA. Here the sample has about 19,000 distinct CDR3 sequences; 56% occur a single time. The top ten hold more than 8.5% of the sample.

The source material was CD4+ T cells from blood, cultured in vitro. The receptors derive from a human donor who had recovered from COVID-19.

This chain connects TRBV25-1 to TRBJ1-2; TRBD1 matches 8 bases. CDR3 length: 14 residues. In germline, CDR1 is MGHDK, CDR2 SYGVNS. Trimming cost V 7 bases and J 4 bases; bases outside gene matches: 8. In nucleotides, the CDR3 is TGTGCCAGCACGTCGATGGACAGGGCCTATGGCTACACCTTC. Protein product: CASTSMDRAYGYTF.

This clonotype was seen only a few times. The CDR3 sequence is CASSLKGGPGYGYTF. The CDR3 DNA is TGTGCCAGCAGCTTAAAAGGCGGACCGGGCTATGGCTACACCTTC. The chain joins TRBV7-9 to TRBJ1-2, with D hard to call. The CDR3 extends over 15 amino acids. Germline V gives CDR1 SEHNR, CDR2 FQNEAQ (reference sequence). Trimming cost V 2 bases and J 4 bases, with 14 bases left between them.

V is TRBV30 and J is TRBJ2-7; no clear D gene. V lost 4 bases and J 5 bases, leaving 15 bases between the germline ends. This CDR3 has 13 amino acids. CDR1 and CDR2 (germline): GTSNPN, SVGIG (reference sequence). The CDR3 loop is CAWIRPPLNEQYF. CDR3 nucleotides: TGTGCCTGGATCCGGCCTCCGCTAAACGAGCAGTACTTC.

In its sample, this clonotype was seen a few times. The chain carries TRBV19 and TRBJ1-2; no definite D call. Germline CDR1 reads LNHDA; CDR2 reads SQIVND (reference sequence). Trimming stripped 7 bases from V and 7 bases from J, with 16 bases between. The CDR3 sequence is 13 residues long. CDR3 nucleotides: TGTGCCAGTACCCGATACGGGGTGACTGGCTACACCTTC. It codes for CASTRYGVTGYTF.

This clonotype was detected only a few times. The chain uses TRBV6-1 and TRBJ1-5; D may be TRBD1 (5 bases). Trimming removed 5 bases from V and 9 bases from J, with 20 bases in between. The CDR3 length is 15 residues. Germline assignment: CDR1 MNHNS and CDR2 SASEGT. The CDR3: CASSPRDGELGPQHF. CDR3 DNA: TGTGCCAGCAGTCCCCGGGACGGTGAGCTGGGGCCCCAGCATTTT.

The V call is TRBV20-1, the J call TRBJ2-7; no clear D. The V end lost 0 bases, the J end lost 4 bases, and 19 bases lay between the germline ends. CDR1 is DFQATT and CDR2 is SNEGSKA in the germline V gene (reference sequence). The CDR3 has 16 residues. As DNA, the CDR3 is TGCAGTGCTAGAGATCGTCGGCGGAACCTAGGGTACGAGCAGTACTTC. The encoded protein is CSARDRRRNLGYEQYF.

The chain carries TRBV12-5 and TRBJ2-3, with 8 bases lining up with TRBD2. Germline V lookup: CDR1 LGHNT, CDR2 FRNRAP. The CDR3 totals 15 residues. V gave up 7 bases and J gave up 6 bases; unmatched junction bases: 12. The CDR3 sequence is CASDPSSGLVDTQYF. The CDR3 nucleotides are TGTGCTAGTGACCCCTCCTCGGGACTAGTGGATACGCAGTATTTT.

The CDR3 here is CASSLWTGWGNTEAFF. As DNA, the CDR3 is TGTGCCAGCAGCCTATGGACAGGCTGGGGGAACACTGAAGCTTTCTTT. The rearrangement uses TRBV11-3 and TRBJ1-1; 7 bases line up with TRBD1. Germline V gene lookup returns CDR1 SGHNT and CDR2 YENEEA. CDR3 length equals 16 residues. V shed 5 bases and J 1 base; nucleotides not matched to a gene: 10.

The rearrangement links TRBV5-1 to TRBJ2-5, with TRBD1 matching over 7 bases. V lost 6 bases and J lost 7; bases outside the gene matches: 9. The V gene's germline CDR1 is SGHRS and CDR2 YFSETQ. CDR3 size: 13 residues. CDR3 in DNA: TGCGCCAGCACCAAGACAGGGTCCGGGACCCAGTACTTC. Its translation is CASTKTGSGTQYF.

The chain uses TRBV7-8 and TRBJ1-1; D unclear. V was clipped by 5 bases and J by 1 base, with 8 bases between them. Germline assignment: CDR1 SGHVS and CDR2 FQNEAQ. The CDR3 contains 13 residues. CDR3 sequence: CASSLRTNTEAFF. CDR3 nucleotides: TGTGCCAGCAGCCTTCGGACGAACACTGAAGCTTTCTTT.

This clonotype was recorded a few times. This chain links TRBV20-1 with TRBJ2-7; 10 bases line up with TRBD1. Germline assignment: CDR1 DFQATT and CDR2 SNEGSKA (reference sequence). J lost 7 bases, V lost 0 bases, and 6 bases had no gene match. The CDR3 is made up of 14 amino acids. The CDR3 DNA follows: TGCAGTGCTAGAGATGACAGGGGGCTAAAGGAGCAGTACTTC. Its translation is CSARDDRGLKEQYF.

V usage is TRBV19 and J usage is TRBJ1-3; D call uncertain. V was clipped by 9 bases and J by 0 bases, with 15 bases between them. The CDR3 has 15 residues. The germline V gene encodes CDR1 LNHDA and CDR2 SQIVND (reference sequence). CDR3 region: CASGSTPSSGNTIYF. CDR3 nucleotides: TGTGCCAGCGGATCGACCCCGAGCTCTGGAAACACCATATATTTT.

V gene TRBV19 combines with J gene TRBJ2-3; D uncertain. This CDR3 is built from 14 residues. Per germline, CDR1 LNHDA and CDR2 SQIVND (reference sequence). The germline V and J ends were trimmed by 5 bases and 2 bases, with 11 bases remaining between them. The CDR3 reads CASSWAAHTDTQYF. CDR3 in DNA: TGTGCCAGTAGTTGGGCGGCGCACACAGATACGCAGTATTTT.

This chain joins TRBV18 and TRBJ1-2; 8 bases agree with TRBD1. The germline CDR1 and CDR2 sequences are KGHSH and LQKENI. After removal of 3 bases from V and 0 bases from J, the junction contained 3 bases not matched to a gene. The CDR3 runs 15 residues. CDR3 sequence reads: CASSPPGQANYGYTF. The CDR3 DNA follows: TGTGCCAGCTCACCCCCGGGACAGGCTAACTATGGCTACACCTTC.

This chain joins TRBV7-2 and TRBJ1-5; 10 bases line up with TRBD1. Trimming at V came to 5 bases and at J to 6 bases, leaving 10 bases not matched to a gene. This CDR3 is 16 amino acids long. From germline, CDR1 is SGHTA and CDR2 FQGNSA. The CDR3 DNA follows: TGTGCCAGCAGCCCCAGGACAGGGGGAGTCTTTCAGCCCCAGCATTTT. This sequence encodes CASSPRTGGVFQPQHF.

This clonotype turned up a few times. The CDR3 sequence: CASSLVAGENQPQHF. The CDR3 DNA follows: TGTGCCAGCAGCTTAGTGGCGGGAGAAAATCAGCCCCAGCATTTT. The chain recombines TRBV7-2 with TRBJ1-5; D is unclear. The CDR3 is 15 residues long. In germline, CDR1 is SGHTA, CDR2 FQGNSA. Trimming removed 1 base from V and 4 bases from J, with 11 bases in between.

This clonotype has a single count. V usage is TRBV15 and J usage is TRBJ1-2; D is ambiguous. Per germline, CDR1 LNHNV and CDR2 YYDKDF (reference sequence). Trimming removed 0 bases at V and 4 bases at J, with 3 bases between. The CDR3 loop spans 12 amino acids. CDR3 region: CATSRDIYGYTF. The CDR3 DNA reads as TGTGCCACCAGCAGAGACATCTATGGCTACACCTTC.

This chain links TRBV12-3 or TRBV12-4 with TRBJ2-7; a weak D match, TRBD1 (5 bases). The CDR3 runs 15 residues. The ends were cut back, 5 bases at V and 3 bases at J, with 17 bases in the middle. CDR3 nucleotide sequence: TGTGCCAGCAGTAGGGGCTTGGAATCTCTCTACGAGCAGTACTTC. As protein: CASSRGLESLYEQYF.

As DNA, the CDR3 is TGTGCCAGCAGTTTGACATTCCCCTACGAGCAGTACTTC. Its protein product is CASSLTFPYEQYF. The rearrangement links TRBV27 to TRBJ2-7; D is ambiguous. This CDR3 contains 13 residues. Trimming left V 3 bases short and J 2 bases short, with 8 bases between. Germline V lookup: CDR1 MNHEY, CDR2 SMNVEV (reference sequence).

Points on this clonotype: Sequence at one end of the junction differs from germline and may be a read error. The chain carries TRBV12-3 or TRBV12-4 and TRBJ2-7; 9 nucleotides align to TRBD1. The CDR3 sequence is 15 residues long. CDR3 DNA sequence: TGTGCCAGCAGCTTAGGACAGGGGCGGTCCTACGAGCAGTACTTC. Translated: CASSLGQGRSYEQYF.

The rearrangement joins TRBV7-9 to TRBJ2-2; the D gene is possibly TRBD1 (5 bases). Germline loops: CDR1 SEHNR, CDR2 FQNEAQ (reference sequence). With 5 bases removed from V and 0 bases from J, the gap between germline ends came to 7 bases. This CDR3 is 14 amino acids long. CDR3: CASSADTNTGELFF. The DNA for the CDR3 is TGTGCCAGCAGCGCGGACACGAACACCGGGGAGCTGTTTTTT.

V is TRBV6-1 and J is TRBJ2-1; 10 nucleotides agree with TRBD2. The J segment lost 4 bases and the V segment lost 6 bases, leaving 3 bases of the junction unmatched. The CDR3 sequence is 14 residues long. Germline V gives CDR1 MNHNS, CDR2 SASEGT. The CDR3 DNA follows: TGTGCCAGCAGCAGGACTAGCGGTTACAATGAGCAGTTCTTC. Translation gives CASSRTSGYNEQFF.

This clonotype counts as medium-sized. CDR3 DNA sequence: TGTGCCAGCAGTTTTCAGGCCTCGGGGAATGAGCAGTTCTTC. Its translation is CASSFQASGNEQFF. The V gene is TRBV27, the J gene TRBJ2-1; perhaps TRBD2 as D (5 bases). This CDR3 spans 14 amino acids. V was trimmed by 3 bases and J by 7 bases, leaving 13 bases between them. CDR1 and CDR2 (germline): MNHEY, SMNVEV (reference sequence).